Listed below are T cell receptor beta chains from one sample, sequenced in a study of a mutant IDH1 vaccine in newly diagnosed glioma. Here immunoSEQ multiplex PCR was the method, and the copy in TCRdb shows in-frame clones only, minus some. This table holds about 36,000 clones, roughly three quarters found once. Sequenced material: PBMCs, taken from a glioma patient treated with radiotherapy, temozolomide or both. These receptors were obtained from a man between 35 and 55 years old with glioma. Some clones in this sample may be carry-over from other donors' samples. The CDR3 runs from the conserved cysteine through the conserved F or W. The D gene is left open where the match is weak. Clone size is given for some rows only: seen once, a few or many times, or a class if the clone is expanded.

J gene: TRBJ1-1; V gene: TRBV5-6; D gene: .; clone size: few; CDR3 protein: CASSFTVNTEAFF; CDR3 DNA: TGTGCCAGCAGTTTTACAGTGAACACTGAAGCTTTCTTT
J gene: TRBJ1-2; V gene: TRBV28; D gene: .; clone size: .; CDR3 protein: CASWPGSWHYGYTF; CDR3 DNA: TGTGCCAGCTGGCCCGGCAGTTGGCACTATGGCTACACCTTC
J gene: TRBJ2-3; V gene: TRBV2; D gene: .; clone size: .; CDR3 protein: CASSERQDPQYF; CDR3 DNA: TGTGCCAGCAGTGAGAGGCAGGACCCGCAGTATTTT
J gene: TRBJ2-7; V gene: TRBV5-1; D gene: TRBD1; clone size: .; CDR3 protein: CASSARQGASYEQYF; CDR3 DNA: TGCGCCAGCAGCGCCCGACAGGGGGCCTCCTACGAGCAGTACTTC
J gene: TRBJ2-5; V gene: TRBV4-2; D gene: .; clone size: .; CDR3 protein: CASSPKGKRTQHPETQYF; CDR3 DNA: TGTGCCAGCAGCCCCAAAGGGAAACGGACACAACATCCGGAGACCCAGTACTTC
J gene: TRBJ2-1; V gene: TRBV6-6; D gene: TRBD2; clone size: .; CDR3 protein: CASRPGLALNEQFF; CDR3 DNA: TGTGCCAGCAGACCCGGACTAGCGCTCAATGAGCAGTTCTTC
J gene: TRBJ1-2; V gene: TRBV10-2; D gene: TRBD1; clone size: .; CDR3 protein: CASSAITQGDGYTF; CDR3 DNA: TGCGCCAGCAGTGCTATAACCCAGGGGGATGGCTACACCTTC
J gene: TRBJ1-2; V gene: TRBV2; D gene: TRBD1; clone size: .; CDR3 protein: CGGRGPSLANYGYTF; CDR3 DNA: TGTGGGGGCAGGGGGCCCTCCCTCGCTAACTATGGCTACACCTTC
J gene: TRBJ2-7; V gene: TRBV5-1; D gene: TRBD2; clone size: .; CDR3 protein: CASSPGTSGVVYEQYF; CDR3 DNA: TGCGCCAGCAGCCCTGGGACTAGCGGGGTCGTCTACGAGCAGTACTTC
J gene: TRBJ2-3; V gene: TRBV20-1; D gene: .; clone size: medium-sized; CDR3 protein: CSAHAQYF; CDR3 DNA: TGCAGTGCTCATGCGCAGTATTTT
J gene: TRBJ1-3; V gene: TRBV30; D gene: .; clone size: .; CDR3 protein: CAWSRTGTTSGNTIYF; CDR3 DNA: TGTGCCTGGAGTAGAACAGGGACTACCTCTGGAAACACCATATATTTT
J gene: TRBJ2-5; V gene: TRBV19; D gene: .; clone size: .; CDR3 protein: CASSMGVQGPSETQYF; CDR3 DNA: TGTGCCAGTAGTATGGGGGTGCAGGGACCCTCGGAGACCCAGTACTTC
J gene: TRBJ2-7; V gene: TRBV5-1; D gene: .; clone size: .; CDR3 protein: CASSRSGADTSYEQYF; CDR3 DNA: TGCGCCAGCAGCCGCTCTGGGGCGGATACTTCCTACGAGCAGTACTTC
J gene: TRBJ2-5; V gene: TRBV11-2; D gene: .; clone size: .; CDR3 protein: CASSGGSQETQYF; CDR3 DNA: TGTGCCAGCAGCGGGGGCTCACAAGAGACCCAGTACTTC
J gene: TRBJ1-1; V gene: TRBV5-1; D gene: .; clone size: .; CDR3 protein: CASRIGGNTEAFF; CDR3 DNA: TGCGCCAGCAGAATAGGGGGGAACACTGAAGCTTTCTTT
J gene: TRBJ2-5; V gene: TRBV30; D gene: .; clone size: .; CDR3 protein: CAWSAGLKVQETQYF; CDR3 DNA: TGTGCCTGGAGTGCCGGACTGAAAGTACAAGAGACCCAGTACTTC
J gene: TRBJ2-1; V gene: TRBV5-1; D gene: TRBD1; clone size: .; CDR3 protein: CASSLGGQGAWEQFF; CDR3 DNA: TGCGCCAGCAGCTTGGGGGGACAGGGGGCTTGGGAGCAGTTCTTC
J gene: TRBJ2-7; V gene: TRBV20-1; D gene: .; clone size: .; CDR3 protein: CSAPGTLEQYF; CDR3 DNA: TGCAGTGCCCCGGGGACCCTCGAGCAGTACTTC
J gene: TRBJ1-3; V gene: TRBV2; D gene: .; clone size: .; CDR3 protein: CASSGTYSGNTIYF; CDR3 DNA: TGTGCCAGCAGTGGGACATACTCTGGAAACACCATATATTTT
J gene: TRBJ2-1; V gene: TRBV2; D gene: TRBD2; clone size: .; CDR3 protein: CASISTSGGAYNEQFF; CDR3 DNA: TGTGCCAGCATTTCGACTAGCGGGGGGGCATACAATGAGCAGTTCTTC
J gene: TRBJ1-2; V gene: TRBV9; D gene: .; clone size: once; CDR3 protein: CASREGRYGYTF; CDR3 DNA: TGTGCCAGCAGGGAGGGGCGGTATGGCTACACCTTC
J gene: TRBJ1-4; V gene: TRBV2; D gene: .; clone size: .; CDR3 protein: CASSVIRGSHEKLFF; CDR3 DNA: TGTGCCAGCAGTGTGATCAGGGGTTCCCATGAAAAACTGTTTTTT
J gene: TRBJ2-7; V gene: TRBV2; D gene: .; clone size: .; CDR3 protein: CASSERGTGSAEQYF; CDR3 DNA: TGTGCCAGCAGTGAAAGGGGAACAGGGTCTGCCGAGCAGTACTTC
J gene: TRBJ2-2; V gene: TRBV5-1; D gene: .; clone size: .; CDR3 protein: CASSLPGTGAGELFF; CDR3 DNA: TGCGCCAGCAGCTTACCGGGGACGGGAGCCGGGGAGCTGTTTTTT
J gene: TRBJ1-4; V gene: TRBV5-1; D gene: .; clone size: .; CDR3 protein: CASSVEGQFNEKLFF; CDR3 DNA: TGCGCCAGCAGCGTGGAAGGACAGTTTAATGAAAAACTGTTTTTT
J gene: TRBJ2-7; V gene: TRBV5-6; D gene: .; clone size: .; CDR3 protein: CASSQVRVAGISYEQYF; CDR3 DNA: TGTGCCAGCAGCCAGGTGAGGGTGGCCGGGATTTCCTACGAGCAGTACTTC
J gene: TRBJ2-5; V gene: TRBV19; D gene: TRBD2; clone size: .; CDR3 protein: CASTPRGSGGQETQYF; CDR3 DNA: TGTGCCAGTACCCCCAGGGGGAGCGGGGGGCAAGAGACCCAGTACTTC
J gene: TRBJ2-5; V gene: TRBV7-9; D gene: .; clone size: .; CDR3 protein: CASSLESHGSAQYF; CDR3 DNA: TGTGCCAGCAGCTTAGAATCCCACGGGTCGGCCCAGTACTTC
J gene: TRBJ2-7; V gene: TRBV29-1; D gene: TRBD1; clone size: few; CDR3 protein: CSVTGLGYEQYF; CDR3 DNA: TGCAGCGTGACAGGGCTGGGCTACGAGCAGTACTTC
J gene: TRBJ2-7; V gene: TRBV5-1; D gene: .; clone size: .; CDR3 protein: CASSGRTNYEQYF; CDR3 DNA: TGCGCCAGCAGCGGGAGGACAAACTACGAGCAGTACTTC
J gene: TRBJ1-2; V gene: TRBV6-4; D gene: .; clone size: .; CDR3 protein: CASSDTGTSAYGYTF; CDR3 DNA: TGTGCCAGCAGTGACACCGGGACTTCCGCCTATGGCTACACCTTC
J gene: TRBJ1-6; V gene: TRBV19; D gene: .; clone size: .; CDR3 protein: CASTGGGGSPLHF; CDR3 DNA: TGTGCCAGTACCGGGGGGGGTGGATCACCCCTCCACTTT
J gene: TRBJ2-3; V gene: TRBV2; D gene: .; clone size: once; CDR3 protein: CASTAGPVLDTQYF; CDR3 DNA: TGTGCCAGCACCGCAGGCCCCGTCTTAGATACGCAGTATTTT
J gene: TRBJ1-2; V gene: TRBV5-1; D gene: .; clone size: .; CDR3 protein: CASSLGSGMDDGYTF; CDR3 DNA: TGCGCCAGCAGCTTGGGCTCAGGTATGGACGATGGCTACACCTTC
J gene: TRBJ1-3; V gene: TRBV6-5; D gene: .; clone size: .; CDR3 protein: CASSYSDSEGDTIYF; CDR3 DNA: TGTGCCAGCAGTTACTCGGACAGCGAGGGGGACACCATATATTTT
J gene: TRBJ2-7; V gene: TRBV4-2; D gene: .; clone size: .; CDR3 protein: CASSPLGQTYEQYF; CDR3 DNA: TGTGCCAGCAGCCCCCTGGGGCAAACCTACGAGCAGTACTTC
J gene: TRBJ2-2; V gene: TRBV15; D gene: .; clone size: .; CDR3 protein: CATSRGATVARPSTGELFF; CDR3 DNA: TGTGCCACCAGCAGAGGCGCTACAGTAGCTCGACCGAGCACCGGGGAGCTGTTTTTT
J gene: TRBJ2-7; V gene: TRBV2; D gene: TRBD2; clone size: once; CDR3 protein: CASSEELARAYEQYF; CDR3 DNA: TGTGCCAGCAGTGAAGAACTAGCGCGTGCCTACGAGCAGTACTTC
J gene: TRBJ1-4; V gene: TRBV10-2; D gene: .; clone size: .; CDR3 protein: CASSNPNNGGEKLFF; CDR3 DNA: TGCGCCAGCAGCAACCCGAACAACGGAGGAGAAAAACTGTTTTTT
J gene: TRBJ1-1; V gene: TRBV29-1; D gene: .; clone size: .; CDR3 protein: CSVEGSYRASGTEAFF; CDR3 DNA: TGCAGCGTTGAAGGCAGTTATCGGGCGTCGGGCACTGAAGCTTTCTTT
J gene: TRBJ1-2; V gene: TRBV13; D gene: TRBD1; clone size: once; CDR3 protein: CASSEGAGYTF; CDR3 DNA: TGTGCCAGCAGCGAGGGGGCTGGCTACACCTTC
J gene: TRBJ2-5; V gene: TRBV27; D gene: .; clone size: .; CDR3 protein: CASSLIAGPQETQYF; CDR3 DNA: TGTGCCAGCAGTTTAATCGCAGGGCCACAAGAGACCCAGTACTTC
J gene: TRBJ2-2; V gene: TRBV19; D gene: .; clone size: .; CDR3 protein: CASSKGEGGRNTGELFF; CDR3 DNA: TGTGCCAGTAGTAAGGGGGAGGGGGGGCGGAACACCGGGGAGCTGTTTTTT
J gene: TRBJ2-7; V gene: TRBV28; D gene: .; clone size: few; CDR3 protein: CASLAGAHEQYF; CDR3 DNA: TGTGCCAGCCTAGCTGGGGCGCACGAGCAGTACTTC
J gene: TRBJ2-1; V gene: TRBV14; D gene: .; clone size: .; CDR3 protein: CASSQVGKLRNEQFF; CDR3 DNA: TGTGCCAGCAGCCAAGTGGGGAAGCTAAGAAATGAGCAGTTCTTC
J gene: TRBJ1-1; V gene: TRBV6-1; D gene: .; clone size: few; CDR3 protein: CASVGVGRKNTEAFF; CDR3 DNA: TGTGCCAGCGTGGGTGTCGGGCGAAAGAACACTGAAGCTTTCTTT
J gene: TRBJ1-2; V gene: TRBV6-5; D gene: .; clone size: .; CDR3 protein: CASSYLRQVDGYTF; CDR3 DNA: TGTGCCAGCAGTTACTTAAGACAGGTGGATGGCTACACCTTC
J gene: TRBJ1-3; V gene: TRBV18; D gene: TRBD1; clone size: .; CDR3 protein: CASSPSAGGSGNTIYF; CDR3 DNA: TGTGCCAGCTCACCGTCGGCAGGGGGCTCTGGAAACACCATATATTTT
J gene: TRBJ1-2; V gene: TRBV30; D gene: TRBD1; clone size: few; CDR3 protein: CAWSGQGGVYTF; CDR3 DNA: TGTGCCTGGTCTGGACAGGGGGGAGTCTACACCTTC
J gene: TRBJ1-1; V gene: TRBV19; D gene: .; clone size: .; CDR3 protein: CASRGFMNTEAFF; CDR3 DNA: TGTGCCAGTAGGGGTTTCATGAACACTGAAGCTTTCTTT
J gene: TRBJ1-5; V gene: TRBV4-1; D gene: TRBD1; clone size: .; CDR3 protein: CASSQSGQGRDQPQHF; CDR3 DNA: TGCGCCAGCAGCCAATCCGGACAGGGAAGAGATCAGCCCCAGCATTTT
J gene: TRBJ1-5; V gene: TRBV27; D gene: .; clone size: .; CDR3 protein: CASSLGRYSNQPQHF; CDR3 DNA: TGTGCCAGCAGCCTGGGCAGGTATAGCAATCAGCCCCAGCATTTT
J gene: TRBJ1-6; V gene: TRBV2; D gene: .; clone size: .; CDR3 protein: CASSAQSSYNSPLHF; CDR3 DNA: TGTGCCAGCAGTGCTCAGAGCTCCTATAATTCACCCCTCCACTTT
J gene: TRBJ2-7; V gene: TRBV27; D gene: .; clone size: .; CDR3 protein: CASSPSGYGQYF; CDR3 DNA: TGTGCCAGCAGTCCTTCAGGTTACGGGCAGTACTTC
J gene: TRBJ2-7; V gene: TRBV30; D gene: .; clone size: .; CDR3 protein: CAWTQRPYEQYF; CDR3 DNA: TGTGCCTGGACCCAACGACCCTACGAGCAGTACTTC